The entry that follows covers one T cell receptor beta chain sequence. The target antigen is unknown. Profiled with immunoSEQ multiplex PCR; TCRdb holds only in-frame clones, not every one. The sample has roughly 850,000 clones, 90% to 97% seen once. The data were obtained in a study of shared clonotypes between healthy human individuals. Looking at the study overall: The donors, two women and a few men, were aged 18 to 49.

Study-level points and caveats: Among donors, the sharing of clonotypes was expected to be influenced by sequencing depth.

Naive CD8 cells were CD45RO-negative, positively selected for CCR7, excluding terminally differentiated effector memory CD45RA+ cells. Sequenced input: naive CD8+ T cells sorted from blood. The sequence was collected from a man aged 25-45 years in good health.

CDR3 nucleotides: TGTGCCAGCAGCTCCGGACTCAGTTCCTACGAGCAGTACTTC. Protein sequence: CASSSGLSSYEQYF. This chain links TRBV5-4 with TRBJ2-7; weak D call: TRBD2 (5 bases). Per the germline V gene, CDR1 is SGHNT and CDR2 is YYREEE (reference sequence). This CDR3 spans 14 amino acids. Trimming removed 3 bases from V and 1 base from J, with 11 bases in between.